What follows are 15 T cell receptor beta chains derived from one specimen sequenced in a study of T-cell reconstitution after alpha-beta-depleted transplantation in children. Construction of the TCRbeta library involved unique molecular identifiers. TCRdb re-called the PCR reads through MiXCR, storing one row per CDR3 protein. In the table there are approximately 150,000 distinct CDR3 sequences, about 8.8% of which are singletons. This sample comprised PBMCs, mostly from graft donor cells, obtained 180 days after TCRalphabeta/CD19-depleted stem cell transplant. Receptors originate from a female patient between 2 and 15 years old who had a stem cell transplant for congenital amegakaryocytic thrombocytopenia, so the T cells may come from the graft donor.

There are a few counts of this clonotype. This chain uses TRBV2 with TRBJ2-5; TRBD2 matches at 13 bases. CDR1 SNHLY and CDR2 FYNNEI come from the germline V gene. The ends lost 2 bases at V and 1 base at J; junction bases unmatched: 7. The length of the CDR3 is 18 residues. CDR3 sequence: CASSEPTGLAGVQETQYF. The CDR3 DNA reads TGTGCCAGCAGTGAACCCACAGGACTAGCGGGAGTCCAAGAGACCCAGTACTTC.

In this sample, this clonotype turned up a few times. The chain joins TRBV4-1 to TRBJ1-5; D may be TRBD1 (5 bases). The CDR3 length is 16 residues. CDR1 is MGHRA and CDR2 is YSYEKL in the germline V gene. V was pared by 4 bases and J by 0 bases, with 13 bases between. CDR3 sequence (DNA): TGCGCCAGCAGCCCAGGACAAGTTTATAGCAATCAGCCCCAGCATTTT. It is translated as CASSPGQVYSNQPQHF.

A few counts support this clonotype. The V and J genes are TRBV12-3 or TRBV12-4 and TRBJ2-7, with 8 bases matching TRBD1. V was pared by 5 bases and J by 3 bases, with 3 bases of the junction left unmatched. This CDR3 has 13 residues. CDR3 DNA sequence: TGTGCCAGCAGTAGGGGACAGGTCTACGAGCAGTACTTC. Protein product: CASSRGQVYEQYF.

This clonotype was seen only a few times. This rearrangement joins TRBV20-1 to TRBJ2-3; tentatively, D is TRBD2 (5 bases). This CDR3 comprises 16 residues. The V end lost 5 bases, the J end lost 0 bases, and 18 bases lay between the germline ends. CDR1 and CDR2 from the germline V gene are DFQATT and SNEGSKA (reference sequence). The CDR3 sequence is CSAGPLWETSTDTQYF. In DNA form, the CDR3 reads TGCAGTGCTGGTCCGCTGTGGGAGACTAGCACAGATACGCAGTATTTT.

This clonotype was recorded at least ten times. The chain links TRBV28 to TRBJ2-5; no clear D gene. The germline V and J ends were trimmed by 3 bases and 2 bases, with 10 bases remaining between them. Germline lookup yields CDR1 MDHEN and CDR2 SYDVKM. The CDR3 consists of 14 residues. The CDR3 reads CASSFLQNQETQYF. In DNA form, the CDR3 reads TGTGCCAGCAGTTTTTTACAGAATCAAGAGACCCAGTACTTC.

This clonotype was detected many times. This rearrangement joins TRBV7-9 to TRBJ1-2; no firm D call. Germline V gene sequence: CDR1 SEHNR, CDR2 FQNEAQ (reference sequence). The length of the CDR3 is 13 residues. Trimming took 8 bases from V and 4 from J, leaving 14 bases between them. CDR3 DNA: TGTGCCAGCTTAACCGCATCCTTCTATGGCTACACCTTC. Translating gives CASLTASFYGYTF.

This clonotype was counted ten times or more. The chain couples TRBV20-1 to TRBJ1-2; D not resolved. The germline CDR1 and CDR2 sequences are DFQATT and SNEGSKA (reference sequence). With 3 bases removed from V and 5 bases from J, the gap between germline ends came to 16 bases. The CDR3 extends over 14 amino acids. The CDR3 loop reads CSASPTAQRYGYTF. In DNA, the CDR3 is TGCAGTGCTAGTCCCACAGCTCAACGTTATGGCTACACCTTC.

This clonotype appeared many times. The CDR3 is CASSLALLAGGVASTDTQYF. The CDR3 DNA is TGTGCCAGCAGCTTAGCGCTCCTAGCGGGGGGAGTAGCGAGCACAGATACGCAGTATTTT. V is TRBV7-8 and J is TRBJ2-3; 11 bases line up with TRBD2. The CDR3 extends over 20 amino acids. V dropped 0 bases and J dropped 0; count of bases not matched to a gene: 11. The germline CDR1 and CDR2 sequences are SGHVS and FQNEAQ.

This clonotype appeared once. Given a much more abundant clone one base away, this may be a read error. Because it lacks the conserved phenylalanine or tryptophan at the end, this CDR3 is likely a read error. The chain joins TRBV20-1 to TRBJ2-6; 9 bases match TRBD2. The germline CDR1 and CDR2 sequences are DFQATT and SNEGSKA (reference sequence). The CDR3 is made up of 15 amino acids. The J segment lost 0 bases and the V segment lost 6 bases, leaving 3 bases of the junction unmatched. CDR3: CSAFSGSSGANVLTL. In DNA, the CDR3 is TGCAGTGCCTTTAGCGGGAGCTCTGGGGCCAACGTCCTGACTTTG.

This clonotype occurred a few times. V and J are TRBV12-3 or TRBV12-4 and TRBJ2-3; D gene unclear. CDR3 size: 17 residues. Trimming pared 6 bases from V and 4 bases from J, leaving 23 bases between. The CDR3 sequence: CASRGIPVGREADTQYF. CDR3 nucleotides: TGTGCCAGCAGGGGGATACCGGTGGGAAGGGAAGCAGATACGCAGTATTTT.

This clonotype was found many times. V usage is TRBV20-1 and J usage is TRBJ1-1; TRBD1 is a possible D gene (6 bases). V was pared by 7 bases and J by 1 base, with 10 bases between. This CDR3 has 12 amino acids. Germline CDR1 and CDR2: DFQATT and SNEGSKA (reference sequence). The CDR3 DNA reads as TGCAGTGGTTTCAGGGGGAACACTGAAGCTTTCTTT. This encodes CSGFRGNTEAFF.

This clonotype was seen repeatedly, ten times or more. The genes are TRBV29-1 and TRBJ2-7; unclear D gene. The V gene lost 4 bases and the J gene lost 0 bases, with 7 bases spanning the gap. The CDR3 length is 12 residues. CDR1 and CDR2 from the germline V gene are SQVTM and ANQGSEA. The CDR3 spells CSVVVFSYEQYF. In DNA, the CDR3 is TGCAGCGTTGTGGTATTCTCCTACGAGCAGTACTTC.

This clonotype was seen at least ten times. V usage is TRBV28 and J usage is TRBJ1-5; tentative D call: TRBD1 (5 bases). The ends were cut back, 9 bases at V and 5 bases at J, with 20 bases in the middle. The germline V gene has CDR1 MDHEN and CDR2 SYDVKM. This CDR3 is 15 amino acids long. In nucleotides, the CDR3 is TGTGCCAGTCGGCTTGGGGGGAGAATCCATCAGCCCCAGCATTTT. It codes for CASRLGGRIHQPQHF.

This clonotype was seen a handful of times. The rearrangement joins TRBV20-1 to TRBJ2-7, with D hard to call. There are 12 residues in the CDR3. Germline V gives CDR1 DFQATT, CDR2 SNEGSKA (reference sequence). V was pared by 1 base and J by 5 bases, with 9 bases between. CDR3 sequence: CSARVAPNEQYF. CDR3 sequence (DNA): TGCAGTGCTAGAGTTGCACCGAACGAGCAGTACTTC.

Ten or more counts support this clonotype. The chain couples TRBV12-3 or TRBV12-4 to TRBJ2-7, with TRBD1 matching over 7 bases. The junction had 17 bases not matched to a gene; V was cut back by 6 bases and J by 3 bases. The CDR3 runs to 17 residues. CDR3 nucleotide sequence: TGTGCCAGCAGCTCGAGGACGGCCGGGACAGCATACTACGAGCAGTACTTC. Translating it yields CASSSRTAGTAYYEQYF.